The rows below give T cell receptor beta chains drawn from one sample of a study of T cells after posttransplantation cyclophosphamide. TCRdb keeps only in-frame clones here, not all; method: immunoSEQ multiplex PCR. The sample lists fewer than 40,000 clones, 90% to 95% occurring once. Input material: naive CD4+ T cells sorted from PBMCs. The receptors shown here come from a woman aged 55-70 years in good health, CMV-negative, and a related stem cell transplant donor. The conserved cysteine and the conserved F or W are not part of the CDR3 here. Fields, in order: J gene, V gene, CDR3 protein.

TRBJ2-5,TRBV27,ASSYLGTSVFRETQY
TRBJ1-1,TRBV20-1,SASGGAIAF
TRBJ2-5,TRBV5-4,ASSLQGTSVSQETQY
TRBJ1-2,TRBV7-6,ASSLASPGQGYLNYGYT
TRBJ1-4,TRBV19,ASRGIRDRGFEKLF
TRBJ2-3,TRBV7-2,ASSLAEAGGNTQY
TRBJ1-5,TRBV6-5,ASSYSGVQPQH
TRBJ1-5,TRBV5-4,ASSWGGDNQPQH
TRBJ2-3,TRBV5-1,ASSLVDFRGGQY
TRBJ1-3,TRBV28,ASQSLQGSSGNTIY
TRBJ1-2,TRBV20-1,SAAQAVT
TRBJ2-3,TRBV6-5,ASRLAGVDTQY
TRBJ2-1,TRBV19,ASSMGQLINEQF
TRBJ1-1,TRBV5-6,ASSLRSGANTEAF
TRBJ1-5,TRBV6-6,ASSSTVGGQFAQH
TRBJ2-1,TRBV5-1,ASSFTSGYYNEQF
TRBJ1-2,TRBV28,ASSFFFGTENYGYT
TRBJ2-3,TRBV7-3,ASSFRRGATDTQY
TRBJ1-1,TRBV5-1,ASSAGQVGYTEAF
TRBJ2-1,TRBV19,ASSFKRGGPYNEQF
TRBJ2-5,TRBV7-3,ASSPKGGGRSIRETQY
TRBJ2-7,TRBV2,ASSEETGQY
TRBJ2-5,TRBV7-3,ASSLGSRGETQY
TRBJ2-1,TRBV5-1,ASSPSGTGEQF
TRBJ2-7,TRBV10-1,ASSVAGGYEQY
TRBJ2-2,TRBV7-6,ASTPSGPNTGELF
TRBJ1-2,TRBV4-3,ASSQGQGVNYGYT
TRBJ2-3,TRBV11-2,ASSRLPVMSSTDTQY
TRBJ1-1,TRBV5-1,ASSLGQGGNTEAF
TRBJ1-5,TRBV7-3,ASSPDRDQPQH
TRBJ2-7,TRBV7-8,ASSLGQGVYEQY
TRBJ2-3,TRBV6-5,ASSPVYTQY
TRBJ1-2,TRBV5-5,ASSYGQAQGGYT
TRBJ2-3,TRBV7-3,ASSQDGVLNTDTQY
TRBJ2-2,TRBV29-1,SVDSAIRGGELF
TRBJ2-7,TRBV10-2,ASSEGTSGRAYEQY
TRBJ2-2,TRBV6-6,ASSAGTGPTGELF
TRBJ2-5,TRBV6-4,ASSEGQGREQY
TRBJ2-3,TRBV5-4,ASSLKTSGGADTQY
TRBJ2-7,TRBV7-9,ASSPRGGASYEQY
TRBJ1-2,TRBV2,ASSVQGKSGYT
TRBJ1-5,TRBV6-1,ASSMTGVGQPQH
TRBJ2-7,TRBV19,ASSGHRGTYEQY
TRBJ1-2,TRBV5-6,ASSIPGQGKGGYT